This is a list of T cell receptor beta chains from one sample in a study of PD-1 blockade in classical Hodgkin lymphoma. The assay was immunoSEQ multiplex PCR, and TCRdb's table has in-frame clones only and misses some. The data contain 15,000 to 20,000 clones, around 72% of them singletons. The material was peripheral blood mononuclear cells (PBMCs), obtained at baseline. The origin of the receptors is a human donor with classical Hodgkin lymphoma. CDR3s include the opening cysteine and the closing phenylalanine or tryptophan. The D gene is left open where the match is weak. Clone size is not always given. Where it is, it says once, few, many or a class for expanded clones.

-	TRBV28	TRBD1	TRBJ1-1	TGTGCCAGCAGTCTCCCGGGACAGATAACTGAAGCTTTCTTT	CASSLPGQITEAFF
-	TRBV9	-	TRBJ2-3	TGTGCCAGCAGCGTCAGGTTGGGCACAGATACGCAGTATTTT	CASSVRLGTDTQYF
-	TRBV5-1	TRBD2	TRBJ2-1	TGCGCCAGCAGCTTGGACGGGACTAGCGCGGGGAAGCAGTTCTTC	CASSLDGTSAGKQFF
-	TRBV11-2	-	TRBJ1-1	TGTGCCAGCAGCTTGCCTTACATGAACACTGAAGCTTTCTTT	CASSLPYMNTEAFF
-	TRBV7-9	TRBD2	TRBJ2-5	TGTGCCAGCAGCTTAGGTAGCGGGGGGATTTCGGGTGAGACCCAGTACTTC	CASSLGSGGISGETQYF
-	TRBV7-8	-	TRBJ2-4	TGTGCCAGCAGCTTTGTCCGGGGGCGAGCCAAAAACATTCAGTACTTC	CASSFVRGRAKNIQYF
-	TRBV7-6	TRBD1	TRBJ1-1	TGTGCCAGCAGCTTGGTGACAGGGTTCGGCACTGAAGCTTTCTTT	CASSLVTGFGTEAFF
-	TRBV11-2	TRBD1	TRBJ1-1	TGTGCCAGCAGCTTTCAAGGAACAGGGGGGACTGAAGCTTTCTTT	CASSFQGTGGTEAFF
-	TRBV27	-	TRBJ1-2	TGTGCCAGCAGGTTCTCGGGGGGCGAGGGTGGCTACACCTTC	CASRFSGGEGGYTF
medium-sized	TRBV13	-	TRBJ2-3	TGTGCCAGCAGCTCCAACCGGGTGCCGGGGAATACGCAGTATTTT	CASSSNRVPGNTQYF
-	TRBV6-1	-	TRBJ2-5	TGTGCCAGCAGTGAAGCCCTGGTCCAAGAGACCCAGTACTTC	CASSEALVQETQYF
once	TRBV14	-	TRBJ1-2	TGTGCCAGCAGCCAGCAGGCTTATGGCTACACCTTC	CASSQQAYGYTF
once	TRBV27	-	TRBJ2-1	TGTGCCAGCAGTTTCTACAATGAGCAGTTCTTC	CASSFYNEQFF